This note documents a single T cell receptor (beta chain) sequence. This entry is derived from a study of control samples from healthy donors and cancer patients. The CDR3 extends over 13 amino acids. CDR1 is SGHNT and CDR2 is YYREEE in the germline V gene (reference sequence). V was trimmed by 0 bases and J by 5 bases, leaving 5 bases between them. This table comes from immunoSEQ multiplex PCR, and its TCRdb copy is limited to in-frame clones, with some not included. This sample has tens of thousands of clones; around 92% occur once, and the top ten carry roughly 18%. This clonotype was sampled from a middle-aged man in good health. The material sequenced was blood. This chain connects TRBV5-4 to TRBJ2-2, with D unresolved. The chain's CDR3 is CASSLEATGELFF. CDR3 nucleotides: TGTGCCAGCAGCTTGGAGGCTACCGGGGAGCTGTTTTTT.